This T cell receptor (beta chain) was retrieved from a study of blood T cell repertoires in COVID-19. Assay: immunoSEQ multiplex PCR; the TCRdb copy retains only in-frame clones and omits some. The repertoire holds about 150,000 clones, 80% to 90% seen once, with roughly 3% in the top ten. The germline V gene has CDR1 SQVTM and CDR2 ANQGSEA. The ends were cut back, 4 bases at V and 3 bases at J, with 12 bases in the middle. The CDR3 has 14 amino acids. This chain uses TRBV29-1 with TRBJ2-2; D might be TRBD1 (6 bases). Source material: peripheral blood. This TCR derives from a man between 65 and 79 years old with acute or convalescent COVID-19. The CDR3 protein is CSVVKGVDTGELFF. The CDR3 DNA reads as TGCAGCGTTGTAAAGGGGGTCGACACCGGGGAGCTGTTTTTT.